Included here is one T cell receptor (beta chain) sequence, with context. The germline V gene has CDR1 SGDLS and CDR2 YYNGEE. This CDR3 contains 18 residues. J gave up 5 bases and V 4 bases, and 18 bases lay outside the gene matches. The source of the sample is a study of blood T cell repertoires in COVID-19. In the study overall: Acute and convalescent COVID-19 samples came from the United States, Italy and Spain. The analysed material was cDNA or gDNA that came from T cells, B-cell-depleted T cells, or PBMCs.

In the original processing: Estimates of nucleated cell counts were drawn from the amplification of reference gene primers. Clones were sequenced by immunoSEQ multiplex PCR, and TCRdb holds only the in-frame ones, with some missing. Clonal size and the V and J genes are those of that table, whereas D and trimming came from the DNA. The sample includes hundreds of thousands of clones, 75% to 90% of them seen just once. Sequences were obtained from peripheral blood. This clonotype was obtained from a woman aged 40 to 55 who had recovered from COVID-19. The genes are TRBV9 and TRBJ2-3; 8 bases match TRBD2. The CDR3 reads CASSPHGGAGGLVDTQYF. Written as DNA, the CDR3 is TGTGCCAGCAGCCCTCATGGGGGGGCGGGGGGCCTTGTAGATACGCAGTATTTT.